The sequence of this T cell receptor (beta chain) was determined in a study of spatial heterogeneity in lung cancer. Study in general: The average appearance count of each unique TCR and UMI combination in raw reads was more than nine.

CDR3 length: 16 residues. The V gene's germline CDR1 is DFQATT and CDR2 SNEGSKA (reference sequence). V was shortened by 1 base and J by 0 bases, with 16 bases between the two germline ends. Time point: sample taken at primary tumor resection. There were some 76 donors, all of them untreated patients with early-stage non-small cell lung cancer. The study sequenced unsorted whole RNA from tumor, nontumor lung or frozen PBMC. This clonotype has at least ten counts. Its antigen remains unknown. Using its own MiXCR run on the 5' RACE reads, TCRdb lists one record per CDR3 protein. The sample lists 15,000 to 20,000 distinct CDR3 sequences, about 6.5% occurring once. Study results and limitations: In tumors, expanded intratumoral alpha and beta TCR counts tracked mutation counts.

The chain recombines TRBV20-1 with TRBJ2-7; D gene uncertain. The source of this sequence is a female donor with early-stage non-small cell lung cancer. Sequencing was performed on lung tumor tissue, taken at surgery. CDR3 in amino acids: CSARGLVPRSSYEQYF. In nucleotides, the CDR3 is TGCAGTGCTAGAGGGCTAGTACCAAGAAGCTCCTACGAGCAGTACTTC.